These 7 T cell receptor beta chains were sequenced from one sample in a study of T cell repertoires in cytomegalovirus infection. One entry per CDR3 protein, called by TCRdb with MiXCR from the reads. The repertoire holds 510,000 or so distinct CDR3 sequences, less than 30% seen once, with 13% in the top ten. The specimen sequenced was PBMCs. The receptors were gathered from a human donor in good health (CMV status not recorded). Some clones in this sample may be carry-over from other donors' samples.

V and J are TRBV7-2 and TRBJ2-1; D is unclear. Trimming removed 5 bases at V and 0 bases at J, with 11 bases between. Per the germline V gene, CDR1 is SGHTA and CDR2 is FQGNSA. This CDR3 is built from 15 residues. This CDR3 is CASSTSKSSYNEQFF. CDR3 sequence (DNA): TGTGCCAGCAGCACCAGTAAAAGCTCCTACAATGAGCAGTTCTTC. Full variable domain (outside the CDR3, taken from reference TRBV7-2 and TRBJ2-1): GAGVSQSPSNKVTEKGKDVELRCDPISGHTALYWYRQSLGQGLEFLIYFQGNSAPDKSGLPSDRFSAERTGGSVSTLTIQRTQQEDSAVYLCASSTSKSSYNEQFFGPGTRLTVL.

Only a few counts were recorded for this clonotype. The chain uses TRBV10-3 and TRBJ2-1, with TRBD2 identical over 10 bases. After removal of 10 bases from V and 7 bases from J, the junction contained 7 bases not matched to a gene. The V gene's germline CDR1 is ENHRY and CDR2 SYGVKD. This CDR3 is 13 amino acids long. As DNA, the CDR3 is TGTGCCAGCGCCGGGACTAGCGAGAATGAGCAGTTCTTC. Its translation is CASAGTSENEQFF.

This sequence joins TRBV7-9 and TRBJ2-7; D may be TRBD1 (5 bases). V was cut by 1 base and J by 6 bases, with 13 bases left in between. Per germline, CDR1 SEHNR and CDR2 FQNEAQ (reference sequence). The CDR3 totals 14 residues. DNA of the CDR3: TGTGCCAGCAGCTTAGATTATCAGGGCACCGAGCAGTACTTC. Translating gives CASSLDYQGTEQYF.

This clonotype occurred a few times. V and J are TRBV7-2 and TRBJ1-5; D is perhaps TRBD1 (5 bases). Germline V gives CDR1 SGHTA, CDR2 FQGNSA. The CDR3 has 14 residues. V lost 2 bases to trimming and J lost 6 bases, with 11 bases between them. CDR3 bases: TGTGCCAGCAGCTTACCAGGGAGCGGTCAGCCCCAGCATTTT. Residues: CASSLPGSGQPQHF.

The chain has TRBV7-6 and TRBJ2-3; D is possibly TRBD2 (6 bases). V shed 6 bases and J shed 2 bases, with 21 bases lying between them. The germline V gene has CDR1 SGHVS and CDR2 FNYEAQ. The CDR3 runs 17 residues. CDR3 residues: CASSRSTSATTTDTQYF. The CDR3 DNA follows: TGTGCCAGCAGTCGATCGACTAGTGCCACCACCACAGATACGCAGTATTTT.

The chain uses TRBV20-1 and TRBJ2-7, with 7 bases aligning to TRBD2. This CDR3 spans 14 amino acids. V shed 3 bases and J 0 bases; nucleotides not matched to a gene: 5. Germline CDR1 reads DFQATT; CDR2 reads SNEGSKA (reference sequence). The CDR3 bases are TGCAGTGCTAGTATCGGGACTAACTCCTACGAGCAGTACTTC. Translating it yields CSASIGTNSYEQYF.

This clonotype was found a few times. The chain carries TRBV19 and TRBJ2-5, with 8 bases fitting TRBD2. From germline, CDR1 is LNHDA and CDR2 SQIVND (reference sequence). This CDR3 comprises 15 residues. Losses at the gene ends were 2 bases for V and 5 bases for J; bases not matched to a gene: 7. The CDR3 is CASSISGTRGETQYF. The CDR3 coding sequence is TGTGCCAGTAGTATATCCGGGACTAGAGGCGAGACCCAGTACTTC. Based on the CDR3 plus reference TRBV19 and TRBJ2-5, the full variable domain is DGGITQSPKYLFRKEGQNVTLSCEQNLNHDAMYWYRQDPGQGLRLIYYSQIVNDFQKGDIAEGYSVSREKKESFPLTVTSAQKNPTAFYLCASSISGTRGETQYFGPGTRLLVL.